These 24 T cell receptor beta chains share one sample of origin, sequenced in a study of T cell clones after liver transplantation. Some clones are missing from TCRdb's copy, which holds only in-frame ones; the method was immunoSEQ multiplex PCR. The sample includes some 60,000 clones, about 70% seen only once; the top ten take over 12%. The sequenced sample was CD4+ T cells from blood, obtained before liver transplant. These receptors were obtained from a human donor who received a liver transplant.

The chain has TRBV7-9 and TRBJ2-7, with TRBD1 identical over 8 bases. The length of the CDR3 is 15 residues. Losses at the gene ends were 3 bases for V and 7 bases for J; bases not matched to a gene: 11. CDR1 and CDR2 (germline): SEHNR, FQNEAQ (reference sequence). CDR3 nucleotides: TGTGCCAGCAGCTTCTGGGGACAGGTAGAGGGGGAGCAGTACTTC. It specifies CASSFWGQVEGEQYF.

This clone was seen more than once but under ten times. The V call is TRBV6-6, the J call TRBJ2-2, with TRBD2 as a possible D gene (5 bases). CDR1 and CDR2 (germline): MNHNY, SVGAGI (reference sequence). This CDR3 region has 13 residues. Trimming shortened V by 6 bases and J by 0 bases, and 5 bases separated the two germline ends. The chain's CDR3 is CASSGANTGELFF. CDR3 coding DNA: TGTGCCAGCAGCGGGGCGAACACCGGGGAGCTGTTTTTT.

The CDR3 loop reads CASSVEGQHTF. For the CDR3, the DNA is TGTGCCAGCAGCGTGGAGGGACAGCATACCTTC. The chain joins TRBV9 to TRBJ1-2, with 7 bases aligning to TRBD1. CDR1 is SGDLS, CDR2 YYNGEE, per germline. V lost 2 bases, J lost 14 bases, and 6 bases stayed unmatched. The CDR3 covers 11 residues.

The gene calls are TRBV2 and TRBJ1-6; 10 nucleotides line up with TRBD1. The CDR3 totals 15 residues. V lost 6 bases to trimming and J lost 11 bases; unmatched junction nucleotides: 10. Germline CDR1 reads SNHLY; CDR2 reads FYNNEI. CDR3 nucleotide sequence: TGTGCCAGCAGGAAGCCCGGGACAGGGGCGACACCCCTCCACTTT. It is translated as CASRKPGTGATPLHF.

This chain links TRBV30 with TRBJ2-7; 8 bases agree with TRBD1. CDR1 and CDR2 from the germline V gene are GTSNPN and SVGIG (reference sequence). There are 14 residues in the CDR3. V lost 1 base to trimming and J lost 5 bases; unmatched junction nucleotides: 7. Here the CDR3 DNA reads TGTGCCTGGAGTGACCGGACAGGGCTGGACGAGCAGTACTTC. Amino acids: CAWSDRTGLDEQYF.

Within the sample, this clone is medium-sized. This chain joins TRBV5-6 and TRBJ1-2, with unresolved D. Germline CDR1 and CDR2: SGHDT and YYEEEE. The CDR3 sequence is 14 residues long. The V end was cut by 2 bases, the J end by 3 bases, with 11 bases between. This CDR3 reads CASSFREVHYGYTF. The CDR3 nucleotides read TGTGCCAGCAGCTTTAGGGAGGTGCACTATGGCTACACCTTC.

V usage is TRBV5-1 and J usage is TRBJ2-1, with D possibly being TRBD2 (6 bases). CDR1 and CDR2 from the germline V gene are SGHRS and YFSETQ. The CDR3 is 14 residues long. The V end lost 1 base, the J end lost 4 bases, and 9 bases lay between the germline ends. This CDR3 reads CASSLNGRYNEQFF. Written as DNA, the CDR3 is TGCGCCAGCAGCTTGAACGGGAGATACAATGAGCAGTTCTTC.

The chain recombines TRBV7-9 with TRBJ2-1; 13 nucleotides agree with TRBD2. The CDR3 runs to 15 residues. Germline CDR1 and CDR2: SEHNR and FQNEAQ (reference sequence). Trimming at V came to 5 bases and at J to 6 bases, leaving 4 bases not matched to a gene. The DNA of the CDR3 is TGTGCCAGCAGCGCGGGACTAGCGGGGCCCAATGAGCAGTTCTTC. This sequence encodes CASSAGLAGPNEQFF.

V gene TRBV6-1 combines with J gene TRBJ1-2, with 10 bases lining up with TRBD1. The germline gives CDR1 MNHNS, CDR2 SASEGT. The V segment lost 6 bases and the J segment 5 bases; nucleotides outside the gene matches: 9. The CDR3 is 15 amino acids. Written as DNA, the CDR3 is TGTGCCAGCAGGACCCCCCCGGGACAGGGGTATGGCTACACCTTC. This encodes CASRTPPGQGYGYTF.

The genes are TRBV6-5 and TRBJ1-1, with 7 bases fitting TRBD1. The V gene's germline CDR1 is MNHEY and CDR2 SVGAGI. CDR3 length equals 15 residues. With V trimmed by 7 bases and J by 2 bases, 10 bases remained unmatched. The CDR3 DNA reads TGTGCCAGCACCCCACTCGGGACAGCTAACACTGAAGCTTTCTTT. Translated: CASTPLGTANTEAFF.

The chain employs TRBV11-3 and TRBJ2-3; tentative D call: TRBD2 (5 bases). V was shortened by 4 bases and J by 6 bases, with 17 bases between the two germline ends. The CDR3 consists of 15 residues. Germline V CDR1 and CDR2: SGHNT, YENEEA. CDR3 sequence: CASSYKADAHDTQYF. The CDR3 nucleotides read TGTGCCAGCAGCTACAAAGCGGATGCTCACGATACGCAGTATTTT.

This clone came up a few times. J is TRBJ1-5 and V is TRBV28; D uncertain. The CDR3 consists of 13 residues. The V gene's germline CDR1 is MDHEN and CDR2 SYDVKM. Trimming took 6 bases from V and 0 from J, leaving 6 bases between them. The CDR3 region has the DNA TGTGCCAGCAGATTTTATAGCAATCAGCCCCAGCATTTT. Translated, it gives CASRFYSNQPQHF.

In the case of this clone: An end of the junction differs from the germline gene, which may be a read error. This sequence joins TRBV6-1 and TRBJ1-1; D is ambiguous. This CDR3 region has 13 residues. The germline CDR1 and CDR2 sequences are MNHNS and SASEGT. The CDR3 reads CASSEFGNTKAFF. The CDR3 nucleotides are TGTGCCAGCAGTGAATTCGGGAACACTAAAGCTTTCTTT.

The chain carries TRBV29-1 and TRBJ1-1; D gene ambiguous. In germline, CDR1 is SQVTM, CDR2 ANQGSEA. V lost 4 bases, J lost 6 bases, and 9 bases lay in between. The CDR3 has 11 residues. In DNA form, the CDR3 reads TGCAGCGTTGGTGGCTTCTCTGAAGCTTTCTTT. Translating it yields CSVGGFSEAFF.

The chain recombines TRBV6-5 with TRBJ2-7; 8 bases align to TRBD1. CDR1 and CDR2 (germline): MNHEY, SVGAGI. The junction had 13 bases not matched to a gene; V was cut back by 4 bases and J by 5 bases. The CDR3 length is 16 residues. Written as DNA, the CDR3 is TGTGCCAGCAGTTCCTGGACAGGGTCCAAGACGCACGAGCAGTACTTC. Its protein is CASSSWTGSKTHEQYF.

In its sample, this clone was seen once. The chain uses TRBV6-5 and TRBJ1-5; no reliable D call. The V gene's germline CDR1 is MNHEY and CDR2 SVGAGI. The CDR3 loop spans 15 amino acids. V lost 0 bases to trimming and J lost 4 bases, with 10 bases between them. CDR3 loop: CASSYSRGNNQPQHF. CDR3 DNA sequence: TGTGCCAGCAGTTACTCAAGAGGGAATAATCAGCCCCAGCATTTT.

The chain links TRBV6-5 to TRBJ2-7, with 8 bases aligning to TRBD2. With 0 bases clipped from V and 2 bases from J, the junction kept 3 bases outside the gene matches. The CDR3 runs 15 residues. The V gene's germline CDR1 is MNHEY and CDR2 SVGAGI. The CDR3 DNA reads TGTGCCAGCAGTTACTCGGCGGGGGGCACCTACGAGCAGTACTTC. It translates to CASSYSAGGTYEQYF.

V and J are TRBV2 and TRBJ1-6; 10 bases match TRBD1. CDR1 and CDR2 from the germline V gene are SNHLY and FYNNEI. This CDR3 region has 14 residues. The junction had 5 bases not matched to a gene; V was cut back by 6 bases and J by 9 bases. The CDR3, as DNA: TGTGCCAGCAGGGGACAGGGGCGGGGTTCACCCCTCCACTTT. Protein sequence: CASRGQGRGSPLHF.

This chain joins TRBV28 and TRBJ1-5; D may be TRBD1 (6 bases). CDR1 and CDR2 (germline): MDHEN, SYDVKM. The CDR3 has 13 residues. V was pared by 2 bases and J by 4 bases, with 6 bases between. CDR3 region: CASSLQGNQPQHF. CDR3 nucleotide sequence: TGTGCCAGCAGTTTACAGGGGAATCAGCCCCAGCATTTT.

This chain uses TRBV9 with TRBJ2-2; 9 positions agree with TRBD2. From germline, CDR1 is SGDLS and CDR2 YYNGEE. This CDR3 is built from 17 residues. The J segment lost 0 bases and the V segment lost 0 bases, leaving 3 bases of the junction unmatched. This chain's CDR3 is CASSVGLAGTNTGELFF. The CDR3 DNA sequence: TGTGCCAGCAGCGTAGGTCTAGCGGGGACGAACACCGGGGAGCTGTTTTTT.

This chain connects TRBV6-5 to TRBJ1-2; tentatively, D is TRBD1 (5 bases). The CDR3 runs to 15 residues. Trimming pared 4 bases from V and 7 bases from J, leaving 19 bases between. The germline CDR1 and CDR2 sequences are MNHEY and SVGAGI. The chain's CDR3 is CASSSPPGGGSGYTF. The CDR3 nucleotides are TGTGCCAGCAGTTCTCCCCCCGGGGGAGGTAGTGGCTACACCTTC.

The V call is TRBV28, the J call TRBJ2-7, with a tentative D call TRBD1 (6 bases). V dropped 5 bases and J dropped 7 bases, with 12 bases sitting between them. This CDR3 comprises 12 residues. Germline-derived CDR1 and CDR2 are MDHEN and SYDVKM. The CDR3 spells CASSNRVGEQYF. The DNA for the CDR3 is TGTGCCAGCAGTAACAGGGTAGGGGAGCAGTACTTC.

This clone was seen ten or more times. The chain has TRBV7-8 and TRBJ2-2; TRBD2 might be the D (5 bases). Trimming shortened V by 1 base and J by 8 bases, and 11 bases separated the two germline ends. This CDR3 is 14 amino acids long. The germline CDR1 and CDR2 sequences are SGHVS and FQNEAQ. For the CDR3, the DNA is TGTGCCAGCAGCTTAGGATCGGGGAGAGGGGAGCTGTTTTTT. Its translation: CASSLGSGRGELFF. Looking up the rest from reference TRBV7-8 and TRBJ2-2 gives the full variable domain: GAGVSQSPRYKVAKRGQDVALRCDPISGHVSLFWYQQALGQGPEFLTYFQNEAQLDKSGLPSDRFFAERPEGSVSTLKIQRTQQEDSAVYLCASSLGSGRGELFFGEGSRLTVL.

This clone has only a few counts. This chain connects TRBV18 to TRBJ1-4; 7 nucleotides agree with TRBD1. Germline CDR1 and CDR2: KGHSH and LQKENI. The CDR3 covers 16 residues. The J segment lost 2 bases and the V segment lost 2 bases, leaving 5 bases of the junction unmatched. The CDR3 DNA is TGTGCCAGCTCACCAGAGGGGGCAATGACTAATGAAAAACTGTTTTTT. Translated: CASSPEGAMTNEKLFF.